The 19 T cell receptor beta chains in this list originate from one sample, sequenced in a study of blood T cell repertoires in COVID-19. Repertoires were generated with immunoSEQ multiplex PCR, while TCRdb's copy carries only in-frame clones and drops some. The table includes roughly 30,000 clones, about 91% detected once. The specimen sequenced was peripheral blood. These receptors all come from a man of 80 years or more with acute or convalescent COVID-19.

The rearrangement links TRBV2 to TRBJ1-1; D is perhaps TRBD1 (6 bases). Per the germline V gene, CDR1 is SNHLY and CDR2 is FYNNEI. V was clipped by 5 bases and J by 6 bases, with 10 bases between them. The CDR3 consists of 12 residues. The CDR3 DNA reads as TGTGCCAGCAGTACCTCAGGGGCTGAAGCTTTCTTT. Its translation: CASSTSGAEAFF.

The V and J genes are TRBV7-2 and TRBJ2-3, with D maybe TRBD2 (5 bases). Germline assignment: CDR1 SGHTA and CDR2 FQGNSA. V was shortened by 4 bases and J by 5 bases, with 10 bases between the two germline ends. The CDR3 runs to 13 residues. The CDR3 protein is CASSSVSGDTQYF. DNA of the CDR3: TGTGCCAGCAGCTCCGTAAGCGGAGATACGCAGTATTTT.

The sample holds one count of this clone. This chain joins TRBV28 and TRBJ1-4, with 7 nucleotides matching TRBD1. The CDR3 spans 13 residues. The germline CDR1 and CDR2 sequences are MDHEN and SYDVKM. V shed 6 bases, J shed 11 bases, and the junction held 9 bases outside the gene matches. The CDR3 sequence: CASRKQGPGKLFF. For the CDR3, the DNA is TGTGCCAGCAGGAAACAGGGGCCGGGGAAACTGTTTTTT.

This clone was detected only a few times. The chain uses TRBV28 and TRBJ1-2, with D maybe TRBD1 (5 bases). This CDR3 is built from 11 residues. V was trimmed by 11 bases and J by 7 bases, leaving 14 bases between them. Germline loops: CDR1 MDHEN, CDR2 SYDVKM. CDR3 region: CAAQGDSGYTF. The CDR3 DNA reads TGTGCCGCCCAAGGGGACTCTGGCTACACCTTC.

The CDR3: CASTRGSTEAFF. The DNA of the CDR3 is TGTGCCAGTACTAGGGGGAGCACTGAAGCTTTCTTT. The chain links TRBV19 to TRBJ1-1; D perhaps matches TRBD1 (6 bases). V lost 7 bases and J lost 4, with 10 bases in between. Looked up from germline, CDR1 is LNHDA and CDR2 is SQIVND (reference sequence). The CDR3 extends over 12 amino acids.

The rearrangement links TRBV25-1 to TRBJ1-2, with a tentative D call TRBD1 (6 bases). CDR3 length equals 12 residues. The germline V and J ends were trimmed by 7 bases and 7 bases, with 13 bases remaining between them. Germline lookup yields CDR1 MGHDK and CDR2 SYGVNS. Here the CDR3 reads CASTGRGLGYTF. CDR3 nucleotides: TGTGCCAGCACCGGGCGGGGGCTTGGCTACACCTTC.

The genes are TRBV7-6 and TRBJ1-6; TRBD1 matches at 7 bases. Germline trimming cut 1 base from V and 8 bases from J; bases unmatched to any gene: 8. CDR1 is SGHVS, CDR2 FNYEAQ, per germline. CDR3 length equals 16 residues. The DNA of the CDR3 is TGTGCCAGCAGCTTAGGACAGGGACATTGGGATTCACCCCTCCACTTT. Translation: CASSLGQGHWDSPLHF.

The chain employs TRBV28 and TRBJ2-5, with TRBD1 matching 9 bases. Germline assignment: CDR1 MDHEN and CDR2 SYDVKM. V was pared by 5 bases and J by 4 bases, with 8 bases of the junction left unmatched. The CDR3 length is 15 residues. DNA of the CDR3: TGTGCCAGCAGTCCCTCCGCGGACAGGGGAGAGACCCAGTACTTC. Its translation is CASSPSADRGETQYF.

The chain uses TRBV12-3 or TRBV12-4 and TRBJ1-1; no reliable D call. This CDR3 has 13 residues. V was trimmed by 5 bases and J by 2 bases, leaving 9 bases between them. Here the CDR3 DNA reads TGTGCCAGCAGTCCCTCAGGAAACACTGAAGCTTTCTTT. Encoded protein: CASSPSGNTEAFF.

The chain carries TRBV28 and TRBJ2-5; TRBD1 agrees at 7 bases. This CDR3 spans 15 amino acids. V was clipped by 2 bases and J by 0 bases; unmatched bases: 3. Germline V lookup: CDR1 MDHEN, CDR2 SYDVKM. The CDR3 bases are TGTGCCAGCAGTTTAGCCAGGGGGTACCAAGAGACCCAGTACTTC. Amino acids: CASSLARGYQETQYF.

The chain combines TRBV10-2 with TRBJ1-4; D perhaps matches TRBD1 (5 bases). Germline V gene data show CDR1 as WSHSY and CDR2 as SAAADI. CDR3 length: 17 residues. Trimming cost V 6 bases and J 0 bases, with 17 bases left between them. The CDR3, as DNA: TGCGCCAGCAGCGTCGGAGGGGCGTCGGCAACTAATGAAAAACTGTTTTTT. Translated: CASSVGGASATNEKLFF.

The chain has TRBV10-3 and TRBJ2-1; 13 bases map to TRBD2. The CDR3 totals 14 residues. J gave up 5 bases and V 10 bases, and 5 bases lay outside the gene matches. Germline-derived CDR1 and CDR2 are ENHRY and SYGVKD. The CDR3 DNA reads as TGTGCCACCAGGACTAGCGGGAGAGACAATGAGCAGTTCTTC. Translating it yields CATRTSGRDNEQFF.

The chain carries TRBV5-6 and TRBJ2-2; possible D gene TRBD2, 5 bases. V lost 6 bases and J 1 base, leaving 19 bases between the germline ends. CDR3 length: 17 residues. Per the germline V gene, CDR1 is SGHDT and CDR2 is YYEEEE. In nucleotides, the CDR3 is TGTGCCAGCATCCCAGGCCGCCGGGAAGGGAACACCGGGGAGCTGTTTTTT. It translates to CASIPGRREGNTGELFF.

V usage is TRBV11-3 and J usage is TRBJ2-3; 7 bases align to TRBD1. The J segment lost 6 bases and the V segment lost 8 bases, leaving 20 bases of the junction unmatched. Germline V gene sequence: CDR1 SGHNT, CDR2 YENEEA. The CDR3 spans 17 residues. The CDR3 nucleotides read TGTGCCAGCGGCCCCCACCATGGACAGGTAACAAGGGATACGCAGTATTTT. Its protein is CASGPHHGQVTRDTQYF. Full variable domain (rest looked up from reference TRBV11-3 and TRBJ2-3): EAGVVQSPRYKIIEKKQPVAFWCNPISGHNTLYWYLQNLGQGPELLIRYENEEAVDDSQLPKDRFSAERLKGVDSTLKIQPAELGDSAVYLCASGPHHGQVTRDTQYFGPGTRLTVL.

The V call is TRBV4-2, the J call TRBJ1-3, with 8 bases identical to TRBD1. V gave up 5 bases and J gave up 1 base; unmatched junction bases: 4. The CDR3 has 15 residues. The germline gives CDR1 LGHNA, CDR2 YNFKEQ. The CDR3 sequence: CASSYTGGSGNTIYF. The CDR3 DNA reads as TGTGCCAGCAGCTACACAGGGGGATCTGGAAACACCATATATTTT.

The genes are TRBV28 and TRBJ1-1; 9 nucleotides line up with TRBD1. From germline, CDR1 is MDHEN and CDR2 SYDVKM. The CDR3 has 14 residues. Unmatched junction bases numbered 7, after V lost 6 bases and J lost 5 bases. The CDR3 DNA follows: TGTGCCAGCAGGGAACAGGGGGCGGGTACTGAAGCTTTCTTT. Protein: CASREQGAGTEAFF.

This chain joins TRBV3-1 (or the pseudogene TRBV3-2) and TRBJ2-2; the D is unclear. Germline assignment: CDR1 LGHDT and CDR2 YNNKEL (reference sequence). Trimming stripped 3 bases from V and 0 bases from J, with 14 bases between. This CDR3 has 17 amino acids. Here the CDR3 DNA reads TGTGCCAGCAGCCACCCTAGAAACAAGCCGAACACCGGGGAGCTGTTTTTT. It translates to CASSHPRNKPNTGELFF.

This chain uses TRBV6-5 with TRBJ1-1; a possible D gene is TRBD1 (6 bases). The CDR3 runs 14 residues. In germline, CDR1 is MNHEY, CDR2 SVGAGI. The V and J ends lost 0 bases and 2 bases respectively, with 7 bases between them. The CDR3 coding sequence is TGTGCCAGCAGTTACTCGGACAGAAACACTGAAGCTTTCTTT. This codes for CASSYSDRNTEAFF.

The chain recombines TRBV23-1 with TRBJ2-4, with TRBD2 identical over 8 bases. TRBV23-1 is classed as an ORF, of uncertain function. V shed 11 bases and J 1 base; nucleotides not matched to a gene: 7. The CDR3 spans 14 residues. DNA of the CDR3: TGCGCCTACAGCGGGGGATGCGCCAAAAACATTCAGTACTTC. Protein: CAYSGGCAKNIQYF.